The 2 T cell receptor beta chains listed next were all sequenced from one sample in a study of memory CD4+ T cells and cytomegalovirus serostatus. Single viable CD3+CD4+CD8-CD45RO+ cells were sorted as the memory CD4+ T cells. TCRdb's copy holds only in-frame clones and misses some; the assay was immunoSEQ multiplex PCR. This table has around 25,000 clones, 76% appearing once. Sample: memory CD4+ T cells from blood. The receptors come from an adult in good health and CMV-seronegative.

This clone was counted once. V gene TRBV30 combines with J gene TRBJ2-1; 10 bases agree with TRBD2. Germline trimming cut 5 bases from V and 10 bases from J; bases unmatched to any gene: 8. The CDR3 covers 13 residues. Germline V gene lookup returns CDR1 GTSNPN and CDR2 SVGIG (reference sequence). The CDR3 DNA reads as TGTGCCTGGGGGACTAGCGCCCATGACGAGCAGTTCTTC. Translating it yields CAWGTSAHDEQFF.

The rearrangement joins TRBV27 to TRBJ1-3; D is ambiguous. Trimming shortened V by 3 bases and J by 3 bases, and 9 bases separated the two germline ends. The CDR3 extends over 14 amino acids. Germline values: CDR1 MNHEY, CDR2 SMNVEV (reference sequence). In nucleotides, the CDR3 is TGTGCCAGCAGTTTGAGAGGATTTGGAAACACCATATATTTT. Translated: CASSLRGFGNTIYF.